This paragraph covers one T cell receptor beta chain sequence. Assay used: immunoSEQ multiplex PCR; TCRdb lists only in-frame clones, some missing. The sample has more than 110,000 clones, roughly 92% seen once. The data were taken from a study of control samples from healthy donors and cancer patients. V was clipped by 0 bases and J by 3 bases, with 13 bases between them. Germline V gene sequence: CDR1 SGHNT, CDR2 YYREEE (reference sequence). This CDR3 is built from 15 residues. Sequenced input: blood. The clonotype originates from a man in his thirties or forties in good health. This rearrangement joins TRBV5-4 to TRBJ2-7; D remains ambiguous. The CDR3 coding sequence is TGTGCCAGCAGCTTGGAGCCGGATTATCACTACGAGCAGTACTTC. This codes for CASSLEPDYHYEQYF.